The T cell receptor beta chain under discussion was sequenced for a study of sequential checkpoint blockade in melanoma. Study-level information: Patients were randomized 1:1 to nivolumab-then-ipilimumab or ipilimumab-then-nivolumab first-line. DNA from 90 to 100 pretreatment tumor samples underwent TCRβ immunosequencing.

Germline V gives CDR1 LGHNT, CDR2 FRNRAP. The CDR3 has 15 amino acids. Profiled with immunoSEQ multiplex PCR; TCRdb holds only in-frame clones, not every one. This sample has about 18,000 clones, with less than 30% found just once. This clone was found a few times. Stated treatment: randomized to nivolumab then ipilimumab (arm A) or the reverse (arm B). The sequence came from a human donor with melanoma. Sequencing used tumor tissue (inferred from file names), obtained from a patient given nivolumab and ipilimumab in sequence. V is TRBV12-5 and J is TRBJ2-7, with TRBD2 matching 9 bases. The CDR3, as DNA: TGTGCCAGCACCCAAAATAGCGGGAGCGGGTACGAGCAGTACTTC. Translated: CASTQNSGSGYEQYF.